The clone carrying this T cell receptor (beta chain) turned up a few times. Germline V gene data show CDR1 as SGHTA and CDR2 as FQGNSA. CDR3 size: 14 residues. Trimming shortened V by 5 bases and J by 7 bases, and 17 bases separated the two germline ends. The whole isolated RNA underwent reverse transcription, so sequencing captured expressed TCRB transcripts. Here immunoSEQ multiplex PCR was the method, and the copy in TCRdb shows in-frame clones only, minus some. The profile covers 150,000 or so clones, with 7% to 10% appearing a single time and about 2.5% taken by the ten largest. These data are taken from a study of beta chain features in type 1 diabetes.

This sequence was found in a young woman in good health. The gene calls are TRBV7-2 and TRBJ1-1; a weak D match, TRBD1 (5 bases). Material for sequencing was central memory CD4+ T cells from blood. CDR3 residues: CASSAPGRGSEAFF. The CDR3 bases are TGTGCCAGCAGCGCGCCGGGGCGGGGGAGTGAAGCTTTCTTT.